This is a list of T cell receptor beta chains from one sample in a study of OX40 agonist ivuxolimab in advanced cancers. Clones were sequenced by immunoSEQ multiplex PCR, and TCRdb holds only the in-frame ones, with some missing. The table lists around 40,000 clones, around 87% of them singletons. The specimen comprised CD4+ or CD8+ T cells sorted from blood, sampled in a trial of the OX40 agonist ivuxolimab. These receptors all stem from an adult with an advanced solid tumor such as melanoma, head and neck, liver or kidney cancer. CDR3s include the opening cysteine and the closing phenylalanine or tryptophan. Fields, in order: clone size, D gene, V gene, J gene, CDR3 DNA, CDR3 protein. The D gene is left open where the match is weak. Some rows mark clone size as missing; the rest say once, few, many or name a class of expanded clone.

-	-	TRBV6-6	TRBJ2-7	TGTGCCAGCAGCGCCGCAATCTCCGAGCAGTACTTC	CASSAAISEQYF
-	-	TRBV30	TRBJ2-7	TGTGCCTTGGACAAGGCCTACGAGCAGTACTTC	CALDKAYEQYF
few	TRBD2	TRBV27	TRBJ2-7	TGTGCCAGCAGGATGAGCGGGAGTTCCGAGCAGTACTTC	CASRMSGSSEQYF
-	TRBD1	TRBV30	TRBJ1-1	TGTGCCTGGCGTACCGGGACAGGGAGAACTGAAGCTTTCTTT	CAWRTGTGRTEAFF
-	-	TRBV5-4	TRBJ1-1	TGTGCCAGCAGCTTAGGGCGGACTAACACTGAAGCTTTCTTT	CASSLGRTNTEAFF
-	TRBD1	TRBV7-6	TRBJ1-2	TGTGCCAGCAGCTCCCGGACAGGGAGCTTGGATGGCTACACCTTC	CASSSRTGSLDGYTF
-	TRBD1	TRBV5-5	TRBJ2-6	TGTGCCAGCAGCTTGGGGACAGGCCTCTCTGGGGCCAACGTCCTGACTTTC	CASSLGTGLSGANVLTF
-	-	TRBV28	TRBJ1-2	TGTGCCAGCAGTAGGGGGAGGATGTTTGGCTACACCTTC	CASSRGRMFGYTF
-	TRBD2	TRBV7-6	TRBJ2-5	TGTGCCAGCAGCTCCTGGACTAGAAGAGAGACCCAGTACTTC	CASSSWTRRETQYF
once	TRBD1	TRBV11-1	TRBJ2-1	TGTGCCAGCAGCTTAAAATTGGGACAGGTTCACAATGAGCAGTTCTTC	CASSLKLGQVHNEQFF
-	-	TRBV30	TRBJ1-5	TGTGCCTGGGGACTGTCGGGGGGCGGAGGCAATCAGCCCCAGCATTTT	CAWGLSGGGGNQPQHF
-	-	TRBV10-3	TRBJ1-2	TGTGCCATCAGTGAGTCCGTTAACGCGTATGGCTACACCTTC	CAISESVNAYGYTF
-	TRBD1	TRBV11-2	TRBJ2-1	TGTGCCAGCAGCTTAGATCAGGGGGATCTTTATGAGCAGTTCTTC	CASSLDQGDLYEQFF
-	-	TRBV5-8	TRBJ2-7	TGTGCCAGCAGCTTGGAACATACGCAGTACGAGCAGTACTTC	CASSLEHTQYEQYF
-	-	TRBV11-3	TRBJ2-5	TGTGCCAGCTCTAAGGATGGGGAGACCCAGTACTTC	CASSKDGETQYF
once	TRBD2	TRBV25-1	TRBJ2-1	TGTGCCAGCAGTCCCGGACTAGCGGGAACCTTCTCCTACAATGAGCAGTTCTTC	CASSPGLAGTFSYNEQFF
once	-	TRBV7-7	TRBJ2-5	TGTGCTAGCAGCTCCAATCCGGGTCCTCGATTTAGCCAGTACTTC	CASSSNPGPRFSQYF
-	-	TRBV6-9	TRBJ2-7	TGTGCCAGCAGCAGGGCCCCCTACGAGCAGTACTTC	CASSRAPYEQYF
-	-	TRBV6-5	TRBJ2-2	TGTGCCAGCTCGAGGGGTGACACCGGGGAGCTGTTTTTT	CASSRGDTGELFF
-	-	TRBV6-5	TRBJ1-5	TGTGCCAGCATCTCCGGGGGGCTTAATCAGCCCCAGCATTTT	CASISGGLNQPQHF
-	TRBD1	TRBV10-2	TRBJ1-6	TGCGCCAGCGGAAGGACAGGGGTTGATTCACCCCTCCACTTT	CASGRTGVDSPLHF
-	TRBD2	TRBV6-1	TRBJ2-7	TGTGCCAGCAGTGTCGGACTAGCCGTTAGCTCCTACGAGCAGTACTTC	CASSVGLAVSSYEQYF
-	-	TRBV21-1	TRBJ2-1	TGTGCCAGCAGCAGGACAGGGGGCTCCTACAATGAGCAGTTCTTC	CASSRTGGSYNEQFF
once	-	TRBV28	TRBJ1-4	TGTGCCAGCAGTTTACCGGCTACACTTGCAACTAATGAAAAACTGTTTTTT	CASSLPATLATNEKLFF
-	-	TRBV7-3	TRBJ1-3	TGTGCCAGCAGGTCCATCCGGTCCCCTGGAAACACCATATATTTT	CASRSIRSPGNTIYF
-	-	TRBV29-1	TRBJ1-1	TGCAGCGTTGATCCCCATCAGGGGAGAACTGAAGCTTTCTTT	CSVDPHQGRTEAFF
-	-	TRBV7-2	TRBJ2-1	TGTGCCAGCAGTCTGTGGCTACAGGGCAATGAGCAGTTCTTC	CASSLWLQGNEQFF
-	-	TRBV28	TRBJ1-2	TGTGCCAGCAGTTTCCTCTCTCTCGCCCCTCTGAGTGGCTACACCTTC	CASSFLSLAPLSGYTF
-	-	TRBV18	TRBJ1-5	TGTGCCAGCTCACCACAAGAGGGATACAATCAGCCCCAGCATTTT	CASSPQEGYNQPQHF
-	-	TRBV6-6	TRBJ2-7	TGTGCCAGCAGTCAGACAGCCCCCTACGAGCAGTACTTC	CASSQTAPYEQYF
-	-	TRBV28	TRBJ2-1	TGTGCCAGCAGTAAGTTCGGGGAGCAGTTCTTC	CASSKFGEQFF
-	TRBD2	TRBV4-2	TRBJ2-7	TGTGCCAGCAGCCCTGAGAGCGGGAGGCCGTACTTC	CASSPESGRPYF
-	-	TRBV6-5	TRBJ2-5	TGTGCCAGCAACGTAGGGGGTCAAGAGACCCAGTACTTC	CASNVGGQETQYF
-	-	TRBV2	TRBJ1-4	TGTGCCAGCAACCCCCTAAGGGATGAAAAACTGTTTTTT	CASNPLRDEKLFF
-	TRBD1	TRBV28	TRBJ2-1	TGTGCCAGCAGTCCGGGACAGAGCTCCTACAATGAGCAGTTCTTC	CASSPGQSSYNEQFF
medium-sized	TRBD1	TRBV6-5	TRBJ1-2	TGTGCCAGCAGGCGCACAGGGGGCGAGACCTTC	CASRRTGGETF
-	-	TRBV7-9	TRBJ2-7	TGTGCCAGCAACGGACTCGGGGACGAGCAGTACTTC	CASNGLGDEQYF
-	TRBD1	TRBV6-9	TRBJ1-1	TGTGCCAGCAGAGGGACAGGGAACACTGAAGCTTTCTTT	CASRGTGNTEAFF
-	-	TRBV19	TRBJ1-1	TGTGCCAGTAGCCCTGGCGGGGGCTGGACTGAAGCTTTCTTT	CASSPGGGWTEAFF
once	TRBD2	TRBV6-5	TRBJ2-1	TGTGCCAGCACATTCGCGGGAGCGGCCGATGGTGAGCAGTTCTTC	CASTFAGAADGEQFF
-	-	TRBV27	TRBJ1-4	TGTGCCAGCAGTATCCCTAATGAAAAACTGTTTTTT	CASSIPNEKLFF
-	TRBD1	TRBV5-4	TRBJ2-3	TGTGCCAGCAGCTTGGAAGGGACAGGGATTACAGATACGCAGTATTTT	CASSLEGTGITDTQYF
-	-	TRBV4-2	TRBJ2-3	TGTGCCAGCAGCCAAGCAGGGACCTTGGGGACAGATACGCAGTATTTT	CASSQAGTLGTDTQYF
-	-	TRBV18	TRBJ2-5	TGTGCCAGCTCCAGGTTGGGGGAGACCCAGTACTTC	CASSRLGETQYF
-	-	TRBV28	TRBJ2-6	TGTGCCAGCAGCCCCTGGTTATCTGGGGCCAACGTCCTGACTTTC	CASSPWLSGANVLTF
-	TRBD2	TRBV6-6	TRBJ2-1	TGTGCCAGCAGTTGGGGGGGGAGTGAGCAGTTCTTC	CASSWGGSEQFF